This T cell receptor beta chain was documented in a study of CD8 T cells in ankylosing spondylitis. The V end was cut by 0 bases, the J end by 6 bases, with 10 bases between. CDR1 LGHNA and CDR2 YNFKEQ come from the germline V gene. The CDR3 covers 14 residues. Quantitative 5'-RACE with molecular barcodes produced the TCR beta libraries. From the 5' RACE reads, TCRdb called clonotypes with MiXCR, one entry per CDR3 protein. The sample includes about 220,000 distinct CDR3 sequences, 7.3% of them seen just once. This clonotype was counted between two and nine times. The antigen remains unidentified. Findings of the study overall: The study identified a TCR beta motif of roughly eight highly homologous variants that appeared characteristic of ankylosing spondylitis blood.

The sequenced sample was blood, either unsorted or a sorted T cell fraction (not recorded which). The TCR was taken from a male donor with ankylosing spondylitis. The chain employs TRBV4-2 and TRBJ2-3, with no clear D. The CDR3 sequence: CASSQDRRRDTQYF. For the CDR3, the DNA is TGTGCCAGCAGCCAAGATCGACGGCGGGATACGCAGTATTTT.